These 9 T cell receptor beta chains share one sample of origin, sequenced in a study of blood T cell repertoires in COVID-19. Clones were read by immunoSEQ multiplex PCR, and TCRdb kept only the in-frame ones, dropping some. The data show 300,000 to 400,000 clones, more than 75% seen once. The sequenced sample consisted of peripheral blood. Every receptor here comes from a man aged 50 to 59 with active or convalescent COVID-19.

This chain links TRBV7-2 with TRBJ2-7; perhaps TRBD1 as D (7 bases). The CDR3 contains 14 residues. Germline CDR1 reads SGHTA; CDR2 reads FQGNSA. Trimming cost V 5 bases and J 12 bases, with 23 bases left between them. The CDR3 spells CASSPSGGTPSTYF. In DNA form, the CDR3 reads TGTGCCAGCAGCCCGTCAGGGGGGACACCCTCAACGTACTTC. Combining the CDR3 with reference TRBV7-2 and TRBJ2-7 gives the whole variable domain GAGVSQSPSNKVTEKGKDVELRCDPISGHTALYWYRQSLGQGLEFLIYFQGNSAPDKSGLPSDRFSAERTGGSVSTLTIQRTQQEDSAVYLCASSPSGGTPSTYFGPGTRLTVT.

As for this clone: Additional DNA sequences in this sample encode the identical CDR3. The chain couples TRBV7-2 to TRBJ1-5; D gene uncertain. Deletions cut 2 bases from V and 4 bases from J, with 3 bases between. The length of the CDR3 is 12 residues. CDR1 SGHTA and CDR2 FQGNSA come from the germline V gene. The chain's CDR3 is CASSLPNQPQHF. CDR3 nucleotides: TGTGCCAGCAGCTTACCTAATCAGCCCCAGCATTTT.

CDR3: CASSSSGGRATEAFF. The CDR3 DNA reads TGTGCCAGCAGTTCCTCAGGAGGGAGAGCCACTGAAGCTTTCTTT. The V gene is TRBV28, the J gene TRBJ1-1, with D unresolved. This CDR3 comprises 15 residues. Deletions cut 4 bases from V and 4 bases from J, with 16 bases between. CDR1 is MDHEN, CDR2 SYDVKM, per germline. The full variable domain, rest sourced from reference TRBV28 and TRBJ1-1, is DVKVTQSSRYLVKRTGEKVFLECVQDMDHENMFWYRQDPGLGLRLIYFSYDVKMKEKGDIPEGYSVSREKKERFSLILESASTNQTSMYLCASSSSGGRATEAFFGQGTRLTVV.

The chain has TRBV6-2 or TRBV6-3 and TRBJ1-5, with D unresolved. This CDR3 has 14 amino acids. Trimming took 6 bases from V and 1 from J, leaving 10 bases between them. Per the germline V gene, CDR1 is MNHEY and CDR2 is SVGEGT. CDR3 residues: CASRPYGSNQPQHF. CDR3 nucleotides: TGTGCCAGCAGACCTTATGGCAGCAATCAGCCCCAGCATTTT.

CDR3 loop: CASSQDPVHTIYF. Written as DNA, the CDR3 is TGCGCCAGCAGCCAAGATCCCGTTCACACCATATATTTT. The genes are TRBV4-3 and TRBJ1-3; D call uncertain. Germline CDR1 reads LGHNA; CDR2 reads YSLEER. This CDR3 comprises 13 residues. V gave up 0 bases and J gave up 8 bases, with 8 bases separating them.

The rearrangement links TRBV5-1 to TRBJ2-1; D not certain. The CDR3 covers 15 residues. Germline lookup yields CDR1 SGHRS and CDR2 YFSETQ. Between the trimmed V and J ends, which lost 0 bases and 0 bases, there was a span of 7 bases. CDR3: CASSLVRSSYNEQFF. In DNA, the CDR3 is TGCGCCAGCAGCTTGGTACGGAGCTCCTACAATGAGCAGTTCTTC.

The chain carries TRBV2 and TRBJ2-2; possibly TRBD1 for D (5 bases). Trimming left V 3 bases short and J 7 bases short, with 12 bases between. Germline V gene lookup returns CDR1 SNHLY and CDR2 FYNNEI. CDR3 length equals 14 residues. DNA for the CDR3: TGTGCCAGCAGTGACAGGGCCCCAGACGGGGAGCTGTTTTTT. It yields the protein CASSDRAPDGELFF.

The chain is built from TRBV7-2 and TRBJ2-5; maybe TRBD2 (7 bases). V was cut by 5 bases and J by 5 bases, with 12 bases left in between. The CDR3 length is 13 residues. In germline, CDR1 is SGHTA, CDR2 FQGNSA. CDR3 amino acids: CASSPGGGETQYF. The CDR3 nucleotides read TGTGCCAGCAGCCCGGGGGGCGGGGAGACCCAGTACTTC.

This clone was seen only once. The chain has TRBV6-6 and TRBJ2-1, with 8 bases lining up with TRBD1. CDR1 is MNHNY, CDR2 SVGAGI, per germline (reference sequence). This CDR3 is built from 20 residues. V was pared by 5 bases and J by 2 bases, with 20 bases of the junction left unmatched. The CDR3 is CASSPNSLTIQGATYNEQFF. In DNA form, the CDR3 reads TGTGCCAGCAGTCCTAACTCTCTTACTATTCAGGGGGCTACCTACAATGAGCAGTTCTTC.